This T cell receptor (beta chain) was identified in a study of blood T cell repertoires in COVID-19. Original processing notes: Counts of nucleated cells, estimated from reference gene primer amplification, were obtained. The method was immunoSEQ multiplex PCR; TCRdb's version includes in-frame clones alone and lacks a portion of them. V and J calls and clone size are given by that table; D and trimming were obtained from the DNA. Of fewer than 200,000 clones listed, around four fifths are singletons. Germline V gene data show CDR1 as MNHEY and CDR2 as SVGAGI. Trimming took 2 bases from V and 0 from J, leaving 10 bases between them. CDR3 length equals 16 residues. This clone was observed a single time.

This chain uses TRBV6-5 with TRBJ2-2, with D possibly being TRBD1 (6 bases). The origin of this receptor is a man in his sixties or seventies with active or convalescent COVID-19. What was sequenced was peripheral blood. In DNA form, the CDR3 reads TGTGCCAGCAGTTACCGGACAGCCACGAACACCGGGGAGCTGTTTTTT. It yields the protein CASSYRTATNTGELFF.